Below, one T cell receptor beta chain is given with its context. Its antigen remains unidentified. V lost 0 bases and J lost 4, with 10 bases in between. This CDR3 is 14 amino acids long. CDR1 and CDR2 (germline): SGHNT, YYREEE (reference sequence). This sample is drawn from a study of regulatory dendritic cells for organ transplantation. General study results and limits: Of resting T cell subsets, memory CD8+ had the most alloreactive clonotypes. Naive CD4+ and CD8+ repertoires were highly diverse; memory CD8+ was most oligoclonal. Memory CD8+ clonal expansion seemed more limited with regulatory than mature dendritic cells.

CFSE-labeled sorted T cells met regulatory or mature dendritic cells for approximately 5 days. Data came from immunoSEQ multiplex PCR; TCRdb stores just in-frame clones and leaves some out. The top ten hold approximately 3.4% of the sample, which has approximately 18,000 clones, around 85% seen once. Material: memory CD4+ T cells from blood cultured with regulatory dendritic cells. As for subset: CD45RO+ memory T cells. This chain joins TRBV5-4 and TRBJ1-2, with a tentative D call TRBD1 (5 bases). The TCR comes from a human donor in good health. CDR3 sequence reads: CASSLDQGFYGYTF. As DNA, the CDR3 is TGTGCCAGCAGCTTGGACCAGGGATTCTATGGCTACACCTTC.